A single sample is the source of the 27 T cell receptor beta chains below, sequenced in a study of monozygotic twins with inflammatory bowel disease. Following a re-call of the 5' RACE reads, TCRdb has one entry per CDR3 protein and lacks DNA. This sample contains nearly 450,000 distinct CDR3 sequences. Sequencing was carried out using blood. The receptors were gathered from a human donor with ulcerative colitis or Crohn's disease, or a healthy co-twin of an affected twin (not recorded which).

V is TRBV29-1 and J is TRBJ2-1; the D call from TCRdb, TRBD2, cannot be confirmed without DNA. CDR1 SQVTM and CDR2 ANQGSEA come from the germline V gene. The CDR3 length is 16 residues. The CDR3 is CSVGGWDSGTNNEQFF.

The V and J genes are TRBV7-9 and TRBJ2-7. In germline, CDR1 is SEHNR, CDR2 FQNEAQ (reference sequence). The CDR3 sequence is 12 residues long. CDR3 sequence reads: CASSLQDYEQYF.

The chain employs TRBV7-3 and TRBJ2-2; TCRdb's D call, TRBD1, is unchecked because there is no DNA. The CDR3 spans 17 residues. Looked up from germline, CDR1 is SGHTA and CDR2 is FQGTGA. The CDR3: CASSSGTGAGIAGELFF.

V and J are TRBV6-2 or TRBV6-3 and TRBJ2-1. This CDR3 is built from 15 residues. Germline V gives CDR1 MNHEY, CDR2 SVGEGT. The CDR3 sequence: CASTEVGLSYNEQFF.

CDR3 loop: CASSILGQGVPEAFF. The J gene is TRBJ1-1, the V gene TRBV19; there is no DNA to check the TCRdb D call of TRBD1. The CDR3 has 15 amino acids. Germline values: CDR1 LNHDA, CDR2 SQIVND (reference sequence).

The chain carries TRBV3-1 and TRBJ2-3; the D gene TCRdb calls, TRBD1, cannot be checked with no DNA. Germline CDR1 reads LGHDT; CDR2 reads YNNKEL (reference sequence). The CDR3 is 17 residues long. CDR3 loop: CASNLLGSGGKADTQYF.

This chain's CDR3 is CASSLAEKSAGELFF. The chain employs TRBV5-4 and TRBJ2-2. The CDR3 runs 15 residues. Germline CDR1 and CDR2: SGHNT and YYREEE (reference sequence).

CDR3 sequence: CASSLQGAGKTYEQYF. The J gene is TRBJ2-7, the V gene TRBV5-1; TCRdb indicates TRBD1, and absent DNA this call remains unverified. The CDR3 sequence is 16 residues long. From germline, CDR1 is SGHRS and CDR2 YFSETQ.

The chain has TRBV12-3 or TRBV12-4 and TRBJ2-3; the D call from TCRdb, TRBD2, cannot be confirmed without DNA. The CDR3 spans 14 residues. The CDR3 spells CASSWRDHTDTQYF.

The chain couples TRBV18 to TRBJ2-5. The CDR3 consists of 16 residues. Germline V gene lookup returns CDR1 KGHSH and CDR2 LQKENI. The chain's CDR3 is CASSPQSTITQETQYF.

The chain joins TRBV7-9 to TRBJ2-1. CDR1 SEHNR and CDR2 FQNEAQ come from the germline V gene (reference sequence). The CDR3 covers 14 residues. The CDR3 is CASSRYEEYNEQFF.

V is TRBV5-1 and J is TRBJ2-7; the D call from TCRdb, TRBD1, cannot be confirmed without DNA. The CDR3 is 14 residues long. The germline V gene has CDR1 SGHRS and CDR2 YFSETQ. This chain's CDR3 is CASSLGQGDNEQYF.

This chain links TRBV7-6 with TRBJ2-7; TCRdb's D gene call, TRBD1, goes unchecked for lack of DNA. The CDR3 is 13 residues long. The germline V gene has CDR1 SGHVS and CDR2 FNYEAQ. This CDR3 reads CASSLADRVEQYF.

This chain uses TRBV19 with TRBJ1-5; TCRdb gives TRBD1 as the D gene, but with no DNA this cannot be confirmed. Germline CDR1 LNHDA, CDR2 SQIVND (reference sequence). This CDR3 region has 15 residues. The CDR3 sequence: CASSIVPISNQPQHF.

The rearrangement links TRBV7-9 to TRBJ2-2. The CDR3 extends over 15 amino acids. Germline CDR1 reads SEHNR; CDR2 reads FQNEAQ (reference sequence). Here the CDR3 reads CASRADNLNTGELFF.

The chain has TRBV14 and TRBJ2-5; without DNA, the TCRdb call of TRBD1 cannot be checked. The germline gives CDR1 SGHDN, CDR2 FVKESK. The CDR3 length is 15 residues. This chain's CDR3 is CASSQDRGSAQTQYF.

The rearrangement links TRBV3-1 to TRBJ1-5. CDR1 LGHDT and CDR2 YNNKEL come from the germline V gene (reference sequence). The length of the CDR3 is 13 residues. CDR3 sequence: CASSQKREQPQHF.

This chain joins TRBV3-1 and TRBJ2-1. The V gene's germline CDR1 is LGHDT and CDR2 YNNKEL (reference sequence). The CDR3 length is 12 residues. The CDR3: CASSQLGNEQFF.

The chain recombines TRBV7-2 with TRBJ1-1; TCRdb outputs TRBD1, but without DNA this stays unchecked. This CDR3 spans 14 amino acids. CDR1 is SGHTA and CDR2 is FQGNSA in the germline V gene. The CDR3 protein is CASSFTGGPTEAFF.

The V call is TRBV7-6, the J call TRBJ2-3; TCRdb indicates TRBD2, and absent DNA this call remains unverified. Looked up from germline, CDR1 is SGHVS and CDR2 is FNYEAQ. The CDR3 runs to 16 residues. This CDR3 reads CASSLLAGDGTDTQYF.

J is TRBJ2-1 and V is TRBV14. Germline CDR1 SGHDN, CDR2 FVKESK. The length of the CDR3 is 13 residues. The CDR3 reads CASSQDAENEQFF.

The CDR3: CASSPRQGPSFEKLFF. The gene calls are TRBV18 and TRBJ1-4. CDR1 is KGHSH and CDR2 is LQKENI in the germline V gene. The CDR3 loop spans 16 amino acids.

The CDR3 spells CASSFSFANYGYTF. The V call is TRBV7-2, the J call TRBJ1-2. The CDR3 is made up of 14 amino acids. Germline V CDR1 and CDR2: SGHTA, FQGNSA.

The chain uses TRBV4-2 and TRBJ2-5. CDR1 LGHNA and CDR2 YNFKEQ come from the germline V gene. This CDR3 is built from 14 residues. CDR3 residues: CASSQVEKKETQYF.

V gene TRBV20-1 combines with J gene TRBJ2-7; TCRdb proposes TRBD1, but this gene call is untestable without DNA. Germline-derived CDR1 and CDR2 are DFQATT and SNEGSKA (reference sequence). CDR3 length equals 15 residues. The CDR3: CSARDPTGNSYEQYF.

The chain employs TRBV29-1 and TRBJ1-1. CDR3 size: 13 residues. Germline V gives CDR1 SQVTM, CDR2 ANQGSEA. CDR3: CSVEPTANTEAFF.

The chain is built from TRBV20-1 and TRBJ1-5; TCRdb gives TRBD1 as the D gene, but with no DNA this cannot be confirmed. This CDR3 region has 14 residues. CDR1 and CDR2 from the germline V gene are DFQATT and SNEGSKA (reference sequence). The CDR3 loop is CSAVTGSAGQPQHF.